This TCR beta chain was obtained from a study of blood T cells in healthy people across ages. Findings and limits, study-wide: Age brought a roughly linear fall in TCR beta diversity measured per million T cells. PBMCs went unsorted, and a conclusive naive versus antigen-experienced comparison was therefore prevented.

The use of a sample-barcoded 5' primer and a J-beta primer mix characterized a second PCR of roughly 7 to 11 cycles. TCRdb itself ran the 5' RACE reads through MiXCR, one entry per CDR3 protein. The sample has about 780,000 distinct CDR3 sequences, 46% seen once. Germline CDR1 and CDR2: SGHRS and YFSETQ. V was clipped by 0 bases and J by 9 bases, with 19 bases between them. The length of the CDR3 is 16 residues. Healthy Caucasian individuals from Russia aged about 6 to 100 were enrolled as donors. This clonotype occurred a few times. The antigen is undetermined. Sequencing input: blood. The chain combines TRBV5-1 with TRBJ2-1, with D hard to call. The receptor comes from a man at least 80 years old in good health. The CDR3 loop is CASSLAVADLQPEQFF. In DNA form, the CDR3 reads TGCGCCAGCAGCTTGGCCGTCGCGGACCTACAACCTGAGCAGTTCTTC.